The present T cell receptor (beta chain) was sequenced within a study of cytomegalovirus exposure and HLA in healthy donors. Study conclusions and caveats: Earlier analysis found most TCR beta V segments productive about 87% or about 30% of the time.

With regard to this clone: No antigen is known for it.

The CDR3 is 13 amino acids. V dropped 5 bases and J dropped 11; count of bases not matched to a gene: 12. Germline CDR1 SGHTA, CDR2 FQGNSA. Amplification used 60 Vbeta primers and 13 Jbeta primers. TCRdb keeps only in-frame clones here, not all; method: immunoSEQ multiplex PCR. The specimen's table records 130,000 to 150,000 clones. This receptor was obtained from a woman aged 45 to 65 in good health and CMV-seronegative. V usage is TRBV7-2 and J usage is TRBJ2-7; TRBD1 agrees at 7 bases. The sample comprised PBMCs. The CDR3 reads CASSRDRALREYF. The CDR3 DNA reads TGTGCCAGCAGCCGCGACAGGGCCCTGAGGGAGTACTTC.